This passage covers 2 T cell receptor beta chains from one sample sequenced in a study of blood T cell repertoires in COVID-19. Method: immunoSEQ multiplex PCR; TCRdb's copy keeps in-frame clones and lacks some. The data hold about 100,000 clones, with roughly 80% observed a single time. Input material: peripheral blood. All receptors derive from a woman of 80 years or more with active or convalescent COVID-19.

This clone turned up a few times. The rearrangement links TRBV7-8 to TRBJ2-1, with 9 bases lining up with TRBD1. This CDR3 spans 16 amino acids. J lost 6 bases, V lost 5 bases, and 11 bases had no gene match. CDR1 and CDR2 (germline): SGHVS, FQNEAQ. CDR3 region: CASSRGRQGGVNEQFF. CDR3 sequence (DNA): TGTGCCAGCAGCCGCGGGCGACAGGGGGGCGTCAATGAGCAGTTCTTC.

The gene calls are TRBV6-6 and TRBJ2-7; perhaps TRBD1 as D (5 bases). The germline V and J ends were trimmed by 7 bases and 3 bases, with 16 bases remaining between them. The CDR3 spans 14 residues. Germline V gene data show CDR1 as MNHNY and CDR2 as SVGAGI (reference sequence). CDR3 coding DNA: TGTGCCAGCAACCTCAGGGATTCTAGCTACGAGCAGTACTTC. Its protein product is CASNLRDSSYEQYF.